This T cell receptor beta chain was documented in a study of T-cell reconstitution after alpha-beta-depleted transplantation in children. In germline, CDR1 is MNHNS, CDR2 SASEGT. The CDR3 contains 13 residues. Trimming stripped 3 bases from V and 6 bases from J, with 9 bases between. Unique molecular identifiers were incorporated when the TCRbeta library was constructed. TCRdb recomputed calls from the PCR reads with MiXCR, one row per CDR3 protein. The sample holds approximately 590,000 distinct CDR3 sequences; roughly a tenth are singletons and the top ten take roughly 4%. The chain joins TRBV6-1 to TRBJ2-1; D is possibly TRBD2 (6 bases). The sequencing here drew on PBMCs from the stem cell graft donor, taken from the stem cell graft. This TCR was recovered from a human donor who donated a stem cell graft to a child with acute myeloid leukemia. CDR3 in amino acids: CASSDGLLNEQFF. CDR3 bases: TGTGCCAGCAGTGACGGACTACTCAATGAGCAGTTCTTC.